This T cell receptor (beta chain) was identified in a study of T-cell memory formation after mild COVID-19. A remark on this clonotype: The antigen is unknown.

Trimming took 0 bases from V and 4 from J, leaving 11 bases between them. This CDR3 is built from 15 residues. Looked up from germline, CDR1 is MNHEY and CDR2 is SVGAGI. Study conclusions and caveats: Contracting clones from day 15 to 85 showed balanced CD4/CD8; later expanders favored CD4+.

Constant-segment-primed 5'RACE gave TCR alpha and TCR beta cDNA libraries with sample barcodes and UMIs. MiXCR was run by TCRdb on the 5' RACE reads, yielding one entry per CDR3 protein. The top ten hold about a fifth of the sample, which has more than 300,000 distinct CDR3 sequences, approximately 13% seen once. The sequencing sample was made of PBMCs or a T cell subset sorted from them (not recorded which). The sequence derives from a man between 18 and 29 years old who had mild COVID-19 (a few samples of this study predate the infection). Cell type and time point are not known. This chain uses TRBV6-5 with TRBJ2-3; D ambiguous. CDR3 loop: CASSYSGRIPDTQYF. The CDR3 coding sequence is TGTGCCAGCAGTTACTCGGGTAGAATTCCAGATACGCAGTATTTT.